The present TCR beta chain was sequenced within a study of blood T cell repertoires in COVID-19. Study-wide background: Some COVID-19 samples were acute and others convalescent; all came from the United States, Italy and Spain.

Clones were sequenced by immunoSEQ multiplex PCR, and TCRdb holds only the in-frame ones, with some missing. The sample includes about 74,000 clones, around four fifths of them seen just once. The CDR3 has 11 residues. Trimming pared 8 bases from V and 5 bases from J, leaving 10 bases between. The rearrangement uses TRBV12-3 or TRBV12-4 and TRBJ2-7, with D uncertain. The sample consisted of peripheral blood. This TCR was sampled from a man between 65 and 79 years old with acute or convalescent COVID-19. For the CDR3, the DNA is TGTGCCAGCGGTGGAGTTCACGAGCAGTACTTC. Residues: CASGGVHEQYF.